One and the same sample provided the 32 T cell receptor beta chains below, sequenced in a study of blood T cell repertoires in COVID-19. Repertoires were generated with immunoSEQ multiplex PCR, while TCRdb's copy carries only in-frame clones and drops some. Of about 210,000 clones listed, roughly 94% are singletons. The sequencing sample was made of peripheral blood. All receptors derive from a man aged 30 to 45 with acute or convalescent COVID-19.

The chain combines TRBV28 with TRBJ2-7; 9 bases line up with TRBD1. The germline gives CDR1 MDHEN, CDR2 SYDVKM. The CDR3 extends over 14 amino acids. Losses at the gene ends were 1 base for V and 5 bases for J; bases not matched to a gene: 3. CDR3 sequence: CASSLSGQGNEQYF. In nucleotides, the CDR3 is TGTGCCAGCAGTTTATCGGGACAGGGAAACGAGCAGTACTTC.

J is TRBJ2-1 and V is TRBV11-2, with 13 bases fitting TRBD2. The junction had 4 bases not matched to a gene; V was cut back by 1 base and J by 1 base. The CDR3 length is 18 residues. From germline, CDR1 is SGHAT and CDR2 FQNNGV. CDR3 loop: CASSLVPGLAGSYNEQFF. The CDR3 bases are TGTGCCAGCAGCTTAGTTCCGGGACTAGCGGGATCCTACAATGAGCAGTTCTTC.

The chain uses TRBV19 and TRBJ1-2; D is uncertain. The V gene lost 5 bases and the J gene lost 4 bases, with 11 bases spanning the gap. This CDR3 contains 13 residues. Germline V lookup: CDR1 LNHDA, CDR2 SQIVND (reference sequence). This CDR3 is CASSWGAGYGYTF. For the CDR3, the DNA is TGTGCCAGTAGTTGGGGAGCGGGCTATGGCTACACCTTC.

The chain couples TRBV12-5 to TRBJ2-3; 8 nucleotides match TRBD1. Germline V lookup: CDR1 LGHNT, CDR2 FRNRAP. J was trimmed by 2 bases and V by 4 bases; bases with no gene match: 5. There are 15 residues in the CDR3. The CDR3 loop is CASGSGTGHTDTQYF. The CDR3 DNA is TGTGCTAGTGGTTCCGGGACAGGACACACAGATACGCAGTATTTT.

The J gene is TRBJ1-6, the V gene TRBV19; D might be TRBD1 (6 bases). The ends were cut back, 7 bases at V and 0 bases at J, with 16 bases in the middle. From germline, CDR1 is LNHDA and CDR2 SQIVND (reference sequence). This CDR3 has 17 residues. The CDR3 loop is CASTRRTDSSYNSPLHF. The CDR3 DNA sequence: TGTGCCAGTACCCGAAGGACAGATAGCTCCTATAATTCACCCCTCCACTTT.

The chain combines TRBV19 with TRBJ1-1, with 12 bases matching TRBD1. The CDR3 is 15 amino acids. The ends lost 6 bases at V and 6 bases at J; junction bases unmatched: 8. CDR1 and CDR2 (germline): LNHDA, SQIVND (reference sequence). The CDR3 region has the DNA TGTGCCAGTAGACAGCCGGGACAGGGGGCTTCTGAAGCTTTCTTT. Encoded protein: CASRQPGQGASEAFF.

The chain is built from TRBV7-9 and TRBJ2-3; D is unclear. CDR3 length: 12 residues. The ends were cut back, 1 base at V and 9 bases at J, with 8 bases in the middle. Looked up from germline, CDR1 is SEHNR and CDR2 is FQNEAQ (reference sequence). The CDR3 sequence: CASSLDSPTQYF. In nucleotides, the CDR3 is TGTGCCAGCAGCTTAGATAGCCCGACGCAGTATTTT. Full variable domain (missing parts from reference TRBV7-9 and TRBJ2-3): DTGVSQNPRHKITKRGQNVTFRCDPISEHNRLYWYRQTLGQGPEFLTYFQNEAQLEKSRLLSDRFSAERPKGSFSTLEIQRTEQGDSAMYLCASSLDSPTQYFGPGTRLTVL.

V and J are TRBV6-6 and TRBJ2-7, with 9 bases that match TRBD1. Trimming cost V 0 bases and J 4 bases; bases outside gene matches: 7. This CDR3 is built from 16 residues. Germline CDR1 reads MNHNY; CDR2 reads SVGAGI (reference sequence). The DNA of the CDR3 is TGTGCCAGCAGTTACTCGGAGGCGGGACAGGGTTACGAGCAGTACTTC. This sequence encodes CASSYSEAGQGYEQYF.

This chain uses TRBV19 with TRBJ1-1, with D possibly matching TRBD1 (6 bases). The CDR3 has 16 amino acids. Germline V gene data show CDR1 as LNHDA and CDR2 as SQIVND (reference sequence). Between the trimmed V and J ends, which lost 2 bases and 3 bases, there was a span of 16 bases. The CDR3 DNA is TGTGCCAGTAGTATAAGGGCAGGGGATAAGTACACTGAAGCTTTCTTT. Protein product: CASSIRAGDKYTEAFF.

The CDR3 here is CASSLFGTGNTDTQYF. CDR3 in DNA: TGCGCCAGCAGCCTATTCGGGACAGGAAACACAGATACGCAGTATTTT. The V call is TRBV5-1, the J call TRBJ2-3; 8 nucleotides line up with TRBD1. Germline V lookup: CDR1 SGHRS, CDR2 YFSETQ. The CDR3 covers 16 residues. Trimming took 4 bases from V and 2 from J; bases not matched to a gene: 9.

Here the CDR3 DNA reads TGTGCCAGCAGCACAACGGCAGGGTTCTGGGGCTACACCTTC. As protein: CASSTTAGFWGYTF. The chain recombines TRBV21-1 with TRBJ1-2; no check of the table's D call, TRBD1, against the DNA was made. TRBV21-1 is a documented pseudogene. The CDR3 loop spans 14 amino acids.

Regarding this clone: The sample holds other DNA sequences that translate to the same CDR3. The chain combines TRBV7-6 with TRBJ1-3, with 8 bases lining up with TRBD1. There are 16 residues in the CDR3. Germline lookup yields CDR1 SGHVS and CDR2 FNYEAQ. Germline trimming cut 4 bases from V and 0 bases from J; bases unmatched to any gene: 5. The CDR3 sequence: CASSSPGQDSGNTIYF. The CDR3 coding sequence is TGTGCCAGCAGCTCGCCGGGACAGGACTCTGGAAACACCATATATTTT.

V usage is TRBV3-1 (or the pseudogene TRBV3-2) and J usage is TRBJ2-5, with 9 bases identical to TRBD1. CDR1 is LGHDT, CDR2 YNNKEL, per germline (reference sequence). J lost 5 bases, V lost 2 bases, and 9 bases had no gene match. CDR3 size: 16 residues. CDR3 in amino acids: CASSQRATGGVETQYF. The CDR3, as DNA: TGTGCCAGCAGCCAACGCGCCACAGGGGGCGTTGAGACCCAGTACTTC.

This clone was recorded once. This chain uses TRBV5-1 with TRBJ2-1; D might be TRBD2 (5 bases). Between the trimmed V and J ends, which lost 3 bases and 5 bases, there was a span of 12 bases. Germline lookup yields CDR1 SGHRS and CDR2 YFSETQ. The CDR3 runs 14 residues. CDR3 coding DNA: TGCGCCAGCAGCTACATCCCCGGGGACAATGAGCAGTTCTTC. As protein: CASSYIPGDNEQFF.

The gene calls are TRBV6-5 and TRBJ1-2; the D gene is possibly TRBD1 (5 bases). Trimming removed 7 bases at V and 0 bases at J, with 9 bases between. The CDR3 is 13 residues long. The germline gives CDR1 MNHEY, CDR2 SVGAGI. In DNA, the CDR3 is TGTGCCAGCAATGGCAGGGCTAACTATGGCTACACCTTC. This translates into CASNGRANYGYTF.

This clone was seen only once. The chain is built from TRBV27 and TRBJ2-3, with 12 bases fitting TRBD2. The germline V gene encodes CDR1 MNHEY and CDR2 SMNVEV (reference sequence). This CDR3 spans 16 amino acids. V lost 3 bases, J lost 6 bases, and 7 bases stayed unmatched. The CDR3, as DNA: TGTGCCAGCAGTTTTACTAGCGGGGGGCCCGGGGATACGCAGTATTTT. Protein sequence: CASSFTSGGPGDTQYF.

The chain employs TRBV5-5 and TRBJ1-1; D is possibly TRBD1 (6 bases). The CDR3 runs to 16 residues. Germline CDR1 SGHKS, CDR2 YYEKEE (reference sequence). V gave up 5 bases and J gave up 7 bases, with 24 bases separating them. The CDR3 loop is CASRPARVTGRDEAFF. Here the CDR3 DNA reads TGTGCCAGCAGACCCGCCAGGGTCACAGGGCGTGATGAAGCTTTCTTT.

V is TRBV28 and J is TRBJ1-4; D might be TRBD1 (5 bases). The CDR3 length is 13 residues. The germline V gene has CDR1 MDHEN and CDR2 SYDVKM. Trimming removed 5 bases at V and 8 bases at J, with 12 bases between. The CDR3 sequence: CASSLNHREKLFF. In DNA, the CDR3 is TGTGCCAGCAGTCTGAACCACAGGGAAAAACTGTTTTTT.

This rearrangement joins TRBV5-3 to TRBJ1-4; D is unresolved. TRBV5-3 is an ORF, and what it does is uncertain. V lost 3 bases to trimming and J lost 4 bases, with 16 bases between them. The CDR3 has 16 residues. CDR3: CARSSALQSRNEKLFF. CDR3 sequence (DNA): TGTGCCAGAAGCTCGGCTTTACAGAGCCGTAATGAAAAACTGTTTTTT.

This clone was seen a handful of times. This chain connects TRBV19 to TRBJ2-2; D might be TRBD1 (6 bases). Germline V gene lookup returns CDR1 LNHDA and CDR2 SQIVND (reference sequence). V lost 7 bases and J lost 4, with 16 bases in between. The CDR3 length is 15 residues. The CDR3 is CASNLGPRGTGELFF. In DNA, the CDR3 is TGTGCCAGTAATCTCGGTCCCAGGGGCACCGGGGAGCTGTTTTTT.

The DNA for the CDR3 is TGTGCCAGCAGCTTACGTATGGGGGAGGGGTACAATGAGCAGTTCTTC. The encoded protein is CASSLRMGEGYNEQFF. The chain employs TRBV7-2 and TRBJ2-1; TRBD2 matches at 7 bases. The CDR3 length is 16 residues. Trimming at V came to 2 bases and at J to 4 bases, leaving 8 bases not matched to a gene. CDR1 and CDR2 (germline): SGHTA, FQGNSA.

The chain couples TRBV5-1 to TRBJ2-2, with 8 bases that match TRBD2. Trimming removed 0 bases from V and 6 bases from J; junction bases left unmatched: 7. Germline V gene lookup returns CDR1 SGHRS and CDR2 YFSETQ. The CDR3 is 16 amino acids. The CDR3 region is CASSLAPREGPGELFF. The CDR3 nucleotides are TGCGCCAGCAGCTTGGCCCCTCGGGAGGGCCCCGGGGAGCTGTTTTTT.

This clone appeared once. The gene calls are TRBV19 and TRBJ1-3; TRBD1 is a possible D gene (6 bases). The CDR3 consists of 15 residues. The V end lost 10 bases, the J end lost 0 bases, and 16 bases lay between the germline ends. Germline CDR1 is LNHDA and CDR2 is SQIVND (reference sequence). The CDR3 region is CATVGDILSGNTIYF. Here the CDR3 DNA reads TGTGCCACAGTTGGGGACATCCTCTCTGGAAACACCATATATTTT.

This sequence joins TRBV30 and TRBJ1-5; no definite D call. Trimming took 1 base from V and 1 from J, leaving 8 bases between them. From germline, CDR1 is GTSNPN and CDR2 SVGIG (reference sequence). This CDR3 spans 14 amino acids. DNA of the CDR3: TGTGCCTGGAGTGGAGACATGAGCAATCAGCCCCAGCATTTT. Translating gives CAWSGDMSNQPQHF.

The V and J genes are TRBV28 and TRBJ2-7; 10 bases map to TRBD2. Germline CDR1 MDHEN, CDR2 SYDVKM. V lost 6 bases and J lost 5; bases outside the gene matches: 10. The CDR3 is made up of 15 amino acids. The CDR3 DNA reads TGTGCCAGCAGCCCCGCGATAGCGGGGGGTAACGAGCAGTACTTC. Translating it yields CASSPAIAGGNEQYF.

The chain recombines TRBV2 with TRBJ2-7; TRBD1 matches at 8 bases. V lost 7 bases, J lost 0 bases, and 8 bases stayed unmatched. The CDR3 is 15 residues long. The germline gives CDR1 SNHLY, CDR2 FYNNEI. CDR3 bases: TGTGCCAGCAAGCAACCAGGGGGCCTCTCCTACGAGCAGTACTTC. Translation gives CASKQPGGLSYEQYF.

The genes are TRBV5-1 and TRBJ2-2; tentatively, D is TRBD1 (5 bases). Trimming left V 6 bases short and J 4 bases short, with 19 bases between. Germline V CDR1 and CDR2: SGHRS, YFSETQ. The CDR3 extends over 16 amino acids. CDR3 DNA: TGCGCCAGCAATCAAGGGGAAAGTTGGGGCACCGGGGAGCTGTTTTTT. Protein: CASNQGESWGTGELFF.

The chain carries TRBV18 and TRBJ1-4; TRBD1 is a possible D gene (6 bases). Germline CDR1 is KGHSH and CDR2 is LQKENI. The CDR3 totals 17 residues. V was cut by 2 bases and J by 1 base, with 14 bases left in between. CDR3 nucleotide sequence: TGTGCCAGCTCACCAAGGGCAGGGGTCTTAACTAATGAAAAACTGTTTTTT. This gives the protein CASSPRAGVLTNEKLFF.

The rearrangement links TRBV7-8 to TRBJ2-6; 8 positions match TRBD1. In germline, CDR1 is SGHVS, CDR2 FQNEAQ. J was trimmed by 0 bases and V by 5 bases; bases with no gene match: 6. This CDR3 comprises 17 residues. The CDR3 DNA follows: TGTGCCAGCAGCCGGGGACAGGCCAACTCTGGGGCCAACGTCCTGACTTTC. This codes for CASSRGQANSGANVLTF.

The gene calls are TRBV5-1 and TRBJ1-2; D is uncertain. CDR3 size: 15 residues. CDR1 is SGHRS, CDR2 YFSETQ, per germline. V was shortened by 0 bases and J by 4 bases, with 13 bases between the two germline ends. CDR3 protein: CASSLAFDTSYGYTF. The CDR3 bases are TGCGCCAGCAGCTTGGCCTTCGACACTTCCTATGGCTACACCTTC.

The gene calls are TRBV29-1 and TRBJ1-4; D is undetermined. CDR3 length: 13 residues. The V and J ends lost 6 bases and 0 bases respectively, with 8 bases between them. The V gene's germline CDR1 is SQVTM and CDR2 ANQGSEA. This CDR3 is CSVYGATNEKLFF. CDR3 nucleotide sequence: TGCAGCGTCTACGGTGCAACTAATGAAAAACTGTTTTTT.

This chain links TRBV19 with TRBJ1-5; D ambiguous. Trimming stripped 4 bases from V and 5 bases from J, with 6 bases between. The V gene's germline CDR1 is LNHDA and CDR2 SQIVND (reference sequence). The CDR3 is 12 residues long. The chain's CDR3 is CASSTEDQPQHF. In nucleotides, the CDR3 is TGTGCCAGTAGTACGGAGGATCAGCCCCAGCATTTT. The full variable domain, rest sourced from reference TRBV19 and TRBJ1-5, is DGGITQSPKYLFRKEGQNVTLSCEQNLNHDAMYWYRQDPGQGLRLIYYSQIVNDFQKGDIAEGYSVSREKKESFPLTVTSAQKNPTAFYLCASSTEDQPQHFGDGTRLSIL.